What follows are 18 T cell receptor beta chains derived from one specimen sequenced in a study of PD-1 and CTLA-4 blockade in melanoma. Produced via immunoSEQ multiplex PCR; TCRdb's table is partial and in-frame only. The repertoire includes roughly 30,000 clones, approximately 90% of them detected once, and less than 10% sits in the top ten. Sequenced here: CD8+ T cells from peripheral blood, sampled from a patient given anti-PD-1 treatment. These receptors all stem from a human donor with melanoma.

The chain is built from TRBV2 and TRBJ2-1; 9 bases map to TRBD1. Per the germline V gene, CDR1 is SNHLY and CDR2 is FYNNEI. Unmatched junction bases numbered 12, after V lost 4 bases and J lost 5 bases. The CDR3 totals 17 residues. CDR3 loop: CASSGDREKGYDNEQFF. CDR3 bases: TGTGCCAGCAGTGGGGACAGGGAGAAGGGCTACGACAATGAGCAGTTCTTC.

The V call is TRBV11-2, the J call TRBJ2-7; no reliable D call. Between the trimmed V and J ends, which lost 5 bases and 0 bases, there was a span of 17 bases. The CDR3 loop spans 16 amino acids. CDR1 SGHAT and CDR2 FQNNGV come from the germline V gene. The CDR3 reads CASSLRPAPNSYEQYF. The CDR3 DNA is TGTGCCAGCAGCCTCAGGCCCGCCCCCAACTCCTACGAGCAGTACTTC.

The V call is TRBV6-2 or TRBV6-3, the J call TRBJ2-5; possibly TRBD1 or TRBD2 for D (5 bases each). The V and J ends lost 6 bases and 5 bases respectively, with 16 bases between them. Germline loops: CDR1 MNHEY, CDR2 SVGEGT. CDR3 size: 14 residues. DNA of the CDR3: TGTGCCAGCAGCCGGGGCGAGGGTACCGAGACCCAGTACTTC. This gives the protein CASSRGEGTETQYF.

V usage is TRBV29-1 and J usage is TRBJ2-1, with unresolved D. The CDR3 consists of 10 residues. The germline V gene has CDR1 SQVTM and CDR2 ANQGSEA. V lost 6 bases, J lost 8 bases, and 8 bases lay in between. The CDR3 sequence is CSVGSDEQFF. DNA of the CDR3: TGCAGCGTAGGATCGGATGAGCAGTTCTTC.

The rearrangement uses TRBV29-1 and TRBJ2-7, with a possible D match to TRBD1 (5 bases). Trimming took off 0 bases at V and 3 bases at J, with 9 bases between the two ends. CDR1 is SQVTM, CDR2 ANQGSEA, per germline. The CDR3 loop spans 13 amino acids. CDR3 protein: CSVEDTDSYEQYF. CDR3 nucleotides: TGCAGCGTTGAAGACACAGACAGCTACGAGCAGTACTTC.

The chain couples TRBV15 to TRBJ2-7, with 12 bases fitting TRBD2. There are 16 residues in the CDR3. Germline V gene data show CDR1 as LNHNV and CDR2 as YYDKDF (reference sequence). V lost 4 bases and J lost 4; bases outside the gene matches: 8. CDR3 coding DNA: TGTGCCACCAGCACCACTAGCGGGGGGCCGGGGTACGAGCAGTACTTC. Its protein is CATSTTSGGPGYEQYF. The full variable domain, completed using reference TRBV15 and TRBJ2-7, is DAMVIQNPRYQVTQFGKPVTLSCSQTLNHNVMYWYQQKSSQAPKLLFHYYDKDFNNEADTPDNFQSRRPNTSFCFLDIRSPGLGDTAMYLCATSTTSGGPGYEQYFGPGTRLTVT.

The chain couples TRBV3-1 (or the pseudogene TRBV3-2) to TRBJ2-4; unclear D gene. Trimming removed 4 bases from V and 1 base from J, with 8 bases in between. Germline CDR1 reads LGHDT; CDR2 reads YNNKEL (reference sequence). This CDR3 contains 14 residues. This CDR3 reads CASSPLAAKNIQYF. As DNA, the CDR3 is TGTGCCAGCAGCCCTCTTGCGGCCAAAAACATTCAGTACTTC.

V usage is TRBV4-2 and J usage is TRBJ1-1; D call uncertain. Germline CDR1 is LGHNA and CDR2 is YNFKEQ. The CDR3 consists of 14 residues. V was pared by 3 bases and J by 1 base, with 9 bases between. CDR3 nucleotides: TGTGCCAGCAGCCATACCGACGGGAACACTGAAGCTTTCTTT. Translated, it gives CASSHTDGNTEAFF.

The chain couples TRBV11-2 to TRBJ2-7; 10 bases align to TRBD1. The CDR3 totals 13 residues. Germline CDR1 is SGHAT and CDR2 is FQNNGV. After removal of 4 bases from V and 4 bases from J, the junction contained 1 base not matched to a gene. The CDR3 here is CASSWTGGYEQYF. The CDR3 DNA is TGTGCCAGCAGCTGGACAGGGGGTTACGAGCAGTACTTC. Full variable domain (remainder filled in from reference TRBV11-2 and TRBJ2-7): EAGVAQSPRYKIIEKRQSVAFWCNPISGHATLYWYQQILGQGPKLLIQFQNNGVVDDSQLPKDRFSAERLKGVDSTLKIQPAKLEDSAVYLCASSWTGGYEQYFGPGTRLTVT.

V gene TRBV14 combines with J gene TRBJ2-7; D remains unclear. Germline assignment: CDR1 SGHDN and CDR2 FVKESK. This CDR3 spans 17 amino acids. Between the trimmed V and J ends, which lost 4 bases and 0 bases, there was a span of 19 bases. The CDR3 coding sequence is TGTGCCAGCAGCCCTCGCGAAAGGGCTCATGCCTCCTACGAGCAGTACTTC. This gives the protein CASSPRERAHASYEQYF.

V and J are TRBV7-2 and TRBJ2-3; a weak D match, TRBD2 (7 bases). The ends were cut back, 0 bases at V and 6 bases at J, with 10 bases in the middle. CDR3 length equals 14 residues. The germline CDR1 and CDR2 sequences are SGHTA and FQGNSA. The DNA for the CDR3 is TGTGCCAGCAGCTTAGCGGGGGGGCTGGATACGCAGTATTTT. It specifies CASSLAGGLDTQYF.

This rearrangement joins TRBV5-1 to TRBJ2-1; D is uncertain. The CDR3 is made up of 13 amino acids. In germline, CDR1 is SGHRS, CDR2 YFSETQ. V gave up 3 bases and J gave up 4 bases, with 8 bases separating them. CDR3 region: CASSSPPYNEQFF. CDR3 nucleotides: TGCGCCAGCAGCTCCCCCCCTTACAATGAGCAGTTCTTC.

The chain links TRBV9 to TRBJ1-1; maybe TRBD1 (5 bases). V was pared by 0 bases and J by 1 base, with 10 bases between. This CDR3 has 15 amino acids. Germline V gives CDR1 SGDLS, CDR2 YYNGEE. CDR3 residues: CASSVEPGWNTEAFF. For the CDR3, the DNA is TGTGCCAGCAGCGTAGAACCAGGGTGGAACACTGAAGCTTTCTTT.

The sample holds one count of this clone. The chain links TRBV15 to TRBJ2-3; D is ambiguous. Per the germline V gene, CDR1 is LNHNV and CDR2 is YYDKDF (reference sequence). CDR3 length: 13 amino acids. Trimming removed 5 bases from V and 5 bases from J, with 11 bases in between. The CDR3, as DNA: TGTGCCACCAGCTACGACTTCGGAGATACGCAGTATTTT. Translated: CATSYDFGDTQYF.

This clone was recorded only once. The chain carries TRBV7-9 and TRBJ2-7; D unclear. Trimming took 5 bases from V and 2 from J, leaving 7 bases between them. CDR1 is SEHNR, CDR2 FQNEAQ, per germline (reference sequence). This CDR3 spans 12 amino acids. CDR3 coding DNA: TGTGCCAGCAGCACCGGAGCCTACGAGCAGTACTTC. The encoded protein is CASSTGAYEQYF. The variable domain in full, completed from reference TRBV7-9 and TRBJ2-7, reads DTGVSQNPRHKITKRGQNVTFRCDPISEHNRLYWYRQTLGQGPEFLTYFQNEAQLEKSRLLSDRFSAERPKGSFSTLEIQRTEQGDSAMYLCASSTGAYEQYFGPGTRLTVT.

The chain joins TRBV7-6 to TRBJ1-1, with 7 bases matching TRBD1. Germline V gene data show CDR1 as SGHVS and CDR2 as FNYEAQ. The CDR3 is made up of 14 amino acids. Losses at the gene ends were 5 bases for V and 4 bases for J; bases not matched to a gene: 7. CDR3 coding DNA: TGTGCCAGCAGCCCTAACCGGGACAGCACTGAAGCTTTCTTT. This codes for CASSPNRDSTEAFF.

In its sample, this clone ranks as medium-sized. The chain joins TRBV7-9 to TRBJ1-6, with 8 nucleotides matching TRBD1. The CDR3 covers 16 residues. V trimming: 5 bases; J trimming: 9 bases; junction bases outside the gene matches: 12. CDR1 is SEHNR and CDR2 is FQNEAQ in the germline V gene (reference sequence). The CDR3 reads CASSPAGGTYGSPLHF. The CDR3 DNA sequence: TGTGCCAGCAGCCCCGCAGGGGGCACATACGGTTCACCCCTCCACTTT.

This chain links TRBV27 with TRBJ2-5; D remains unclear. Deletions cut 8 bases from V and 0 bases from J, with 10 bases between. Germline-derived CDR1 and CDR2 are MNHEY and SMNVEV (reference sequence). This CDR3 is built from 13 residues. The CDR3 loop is CASSWAYQETQYF. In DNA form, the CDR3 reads TGTGCCAGCTCCTGGGCCTACCAAGAGACCCAGTACTTC.